This section outlines one TCR beta chain sequence together with its context. The antigen is undetermined. Using a J-beta primer mix together with a sample-barcoded 5' primer, a second PCR was run for roughly 6 to 12 cycles. Sequencing of every sample gave 3 million or more CDR3-containing paired-end reads. TCRdb re-called the 5' RACE reads through MiXCR, storing one row per CDR3 protein. The sample shows about 640,000 distinct CDR3 sequences, under 30% of them seen only once. Germline V gene data show CDR1 as SGHNT and CDR2 as YENEEA. The CDR3 extends over 15 amino acids. J gave up 0 bases and V 5 bases, and 5 bases lay outside the gene matches. This entry is derived from a study of blood T cells in healthy people across ages. General observations from the study: Long-lived and aged donors differed, with more naive CD4+ cells and higher diversity in the long-lived.

The sequence came from a woman aged 80 or over in good health. V and J are TRBV11-3 and TRBJ2-3; TRBD1 matches 7 bases. The sample consisted of blood. The DNA of the CDR3 is TGTGCCAGCAGCACCCAGGGGGAAAGCACAGATACGCAGTATTTT. Translation: CASSTQGESTDTQYF. The full variable domain, rest sourced from reference TRBV11-3 and TRBJ2-3, is EAGVVQSPRYKIIEKKQPVAFWCNPISGHNTLYWYLQNLGQGPELLIRYENEEAVDDSQLPKDRFSAERLKGVDSTLKIQPAELGDSAVYLCASSTQGESTDTQYFGPGTRLTVL.